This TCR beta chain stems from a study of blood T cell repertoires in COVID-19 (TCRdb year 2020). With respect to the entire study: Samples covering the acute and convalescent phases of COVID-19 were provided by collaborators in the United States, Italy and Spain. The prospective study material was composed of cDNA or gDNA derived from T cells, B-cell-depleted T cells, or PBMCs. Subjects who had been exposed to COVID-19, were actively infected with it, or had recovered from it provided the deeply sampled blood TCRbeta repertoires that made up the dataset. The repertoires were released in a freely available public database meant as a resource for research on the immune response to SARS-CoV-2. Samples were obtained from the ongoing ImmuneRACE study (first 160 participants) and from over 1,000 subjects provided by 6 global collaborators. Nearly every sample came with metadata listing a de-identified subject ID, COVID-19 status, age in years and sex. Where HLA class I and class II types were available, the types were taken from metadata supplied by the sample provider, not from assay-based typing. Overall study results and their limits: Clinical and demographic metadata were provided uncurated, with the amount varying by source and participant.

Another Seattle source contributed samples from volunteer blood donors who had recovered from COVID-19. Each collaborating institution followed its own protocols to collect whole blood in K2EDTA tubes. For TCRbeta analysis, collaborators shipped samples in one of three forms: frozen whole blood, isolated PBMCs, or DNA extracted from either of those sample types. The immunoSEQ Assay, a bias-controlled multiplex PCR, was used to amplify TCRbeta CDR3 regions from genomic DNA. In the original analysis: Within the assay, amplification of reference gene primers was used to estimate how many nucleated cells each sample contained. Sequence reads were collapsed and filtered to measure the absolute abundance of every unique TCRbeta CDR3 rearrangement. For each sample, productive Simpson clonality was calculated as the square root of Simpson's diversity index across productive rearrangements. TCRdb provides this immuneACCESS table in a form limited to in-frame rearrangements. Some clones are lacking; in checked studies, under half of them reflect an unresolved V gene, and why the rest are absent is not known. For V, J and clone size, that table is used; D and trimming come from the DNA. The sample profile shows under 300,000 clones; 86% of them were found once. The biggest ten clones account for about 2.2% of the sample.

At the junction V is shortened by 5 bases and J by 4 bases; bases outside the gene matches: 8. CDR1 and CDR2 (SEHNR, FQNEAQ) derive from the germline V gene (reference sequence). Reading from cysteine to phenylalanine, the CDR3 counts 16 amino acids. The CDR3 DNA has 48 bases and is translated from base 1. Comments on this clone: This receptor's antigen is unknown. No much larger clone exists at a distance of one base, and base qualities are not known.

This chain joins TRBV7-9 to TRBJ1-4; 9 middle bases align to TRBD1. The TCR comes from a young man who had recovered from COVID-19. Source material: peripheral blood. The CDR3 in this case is CASSLTGGGFNEKLFF. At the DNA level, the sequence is TGTGCCAGCAGCCTTACAGGGGGCGGGTTTAATGAAAAACTGTTTTTT.